This T cell receptor beta chain originates from a study of cytomegalovirus exposure and HLA in healthy donors. Study at large: About 83 million unique TCRs from HLA-typed donors made up an early data release. Findings of the study overall: A later analysis showed that HLA-associated TCR beta chains had undergone more clonal expansion than equally common others. The investigators catalogued 150 or so TCR beta chains as cytomegalovirus-associated.

Remarks on this clone: Antigen unknown.

V was shortened by 3 bases and J by 0 bases, with 9 bases between the two germline ends. The length of the CDR3 is 14 residues. Germline V lookup: CDR1 MNHNS, CDR2 SASEGT. The PCR contained 60 Vbeta and 13 Jbeta primers. Original handling: As a later analysis found, there were 70 million to 80 million unique TCR beta chains, of which roughly 11 million were shared. Here immunoSEQ multiplex PCR was the method, and the copy in TCRdb shows in-frame clones only, minus some. V, J and clone size are taken as reported in that table, and D and trimming were inferred from the DNA itself. In the table there are more than 200,000 clones, about 81% of which are singletons.

This TCR came from a man aged 40-55 years in good health and CMV-seropositive. The sequenced material came from PBMCs. The chain couples TRBV6-1 to TRBJ2-7; no clear D gene. DNA of the CDR3: TGTGCCAGCAGTGAGACCGGGTTCTCCTACGAGCAGTACGTC. It translates to CASSETGFSYEQYV.